This passage covers 19 T cell receptor beta chains from one sample sequenced in a study of tumor-infiltrating lymphocytes in localized non-small cell lung cancer. Clones were sequenced by immunoSEQ multiplex PCR, and TCRdb holds only the in-frame ones, with some missing. Seen here are about 15,000 clones, approximately 68% observed once, and the top ten hold 3.5% to 5%. The sample comprised lung tumor tissue. These receptors were obtained from a human donor with non-small cell lung cancer.

The V call is TRBV5-6, the J call TRBJ1-2, with D hard to call. CDR3 length: 13 amino acids. From germline, CDR1 is SGHDT and CDR2 YYEEEE. With 1 base removed from V and 7 bases from J, the gap between germline ends came to 11 bases. This CDR3 is CASSLPDHSGYTF. Here the CDR3 DNA reads TGTGCCAGCAGCTTGCCTGATCACAGTGGCTACACCTTC.

This CDR3 reads CASSLRGTGGNEQYF. In DNA form, the CDR3 reads TGTGCCAGCAGCTTAAGGGGGACAGGGGGGAACGAGCAGTACTTC. This chain connects TRBV11-3 to TRBJ2-7; 11 bases are a match to TRBD1. Looked up from germline, CDR1 is SGHNT and CDR2 is YENEEA. The CDR3 loop spans 15 amino acids. V was clipped by 2 bases and J by 5 bases; unmatched bases: 5.

This chain uses TRBV12-1 with TRBJ2-3; no check of the table's D call, TRBD2, against the DNA was made. TRBV12-1 is tagged as a pseudogene. The length of the CDR3 is 15 residues. CDR3 amino acids: CARPTGLRLSDTQYF. The CDR3 DNA reads as TGTGCCCGCCCGACGGGACTCCGATTATCGGATACGCAGTATTTT.

The chain couples TRBV5-1 to TRBJ2-1; TRBD2 agrees at 10 bases. Trimming cost V 5 bases and J 8 bases; bases outside gene matches: 7. This CDR3 is built from 14 residues. Germline values: CDR1 SGHRS, CDR2 YFSETQ. The CDR3 DNA sequence: TGCGCCAGCAGACTAGCGGGGTCGTATGATGAGCAGTTCTTC. This translates into CASRLAGSYDEQFF.

This clone has only one observation. The chain uses TRBV4-2 and TRBJ2-1, with TRBD1 matching over 10 bases. V shed 3 bases and J 5 bases; nucleotides not matched to a gene: 4. CDR3 length: 15 residues. The V gene's germline CDR1 is LGHNA and CDR2 YNFKEQ. CDR3 sequence (DNA): TGTGCCAGCAGCCAGGGGACAGGGGTGGACAATGAGCAGTTCTTC. This codes for CASSQGTGVDNEQFF.

V is TRBV9 and J is TRBJ2-7; 7 bases align to TRBD2. This CDR3 has 13 residues. With 1 base clipped from V and 7 bases from J, the junction kept 5 bases outside the gene matches. CDR1 and CDR2 (germline): SGDLS, YYNGEE. This CDR3 is CASSVRGDGEQYF. In DNA, the CDR3 is TGTGCCAGCAGCGTACGGGGGGACGGGGAGCAGTACTTC.

This chain connects TRBV7-6 to TRBJ1-5; TRBD1 matches 9 bases. CDR1 SGHVS and CDR2 FNYEAQ come from the germline V gene. Trimming at V came to 1 base and at J to 6 bases, leaving 7 bases not matched to a gene. The length of the CDR3 is 16 residues. The CDR3 coding sequence is TGTGCCAGCAGCTTAGACCAGTGGACAGGGGTTCAGCCCCAGCATTTT. Protein product: CASSLDQWTGVQPQHF. Full variable domain (rest looked up from reference TRBV7-6 and TRBJ1-5): GAGVSQSPRYKVTKRGQDVALRCDPISGHVSLYWYRQALGQGPEFLTYFNYEAQQDKSGLPNDRFSAERPEGSISTLTIQRTEQRDSAMYRCASSLDQWTGVQPQHFGDGTRLSIL.

The rearrangement uses TRBV29-1 and TRBJ2-7; TRBD1 agrees at 7 bases. The V gene's germline CDR1 is SQVTM and CDR2 ANQGSEA. Unmatched junction bases numbered 0, after V lost 4 bases and J lost 0 bases. CDR3 length equals 12 residues. CDR3 DNA sequence: TGCAGCGTTGGGGACAGCTCCTACGAGCAGTACTTC. The encoded protein is CSVGDSSYEQYF.

The chain uses TRBV6-4 and TRBJ2-3; a possible D gene is TRBD2 (6 bases). The CDR3 covers 13 residues. Trimming removed 5 bases at V and 0 bases at J, with 6 bases between. CDR1 and CDR2 (germline): MRHNA, SNTAGT. CDR3 protein: CASSSGSTDTQYF. In nucleotides, the CDR3 is TGTGCCAGCAGTAGCGGGAGCACAGATACGCAGTATTTT.

The chain links TRBV9 to TRBJ1-1; a weak D match, TRBD1 (5 bases). V was clipped by 1 base and J by 1 base, with 14 bases between them. Per the germline V gene, CDR1 is SGDLS and CDR2 is YYNGEE. The CDR3 sequence is 16 residues long. Here the CDR3 DNA reads TGTGCCAGCAGCGTACTCGCCGGACACAAGAACACTGAAGCTTTCTTT. Its translation: CASSVLAGHKNTEAFF.

V usage is TRBV5-3 and J usage is TRBJ2-1, with D maybe TRBD2 (5 bases). TRBV5-3 is marked as an open reading frame, function uncertain. V was trimmed by 4 bases and J by 6 bases, leaving 11 bases between them. CDR3 length: 13 residues. The CDR3 DNA sequence: TGTGCCAGAAGCCACGGAGGCGGCAATGAGCAGTTCTTC. Translated: CARSHGGGNEQFF.

This clone was counted a few times. The chain is built from TRBV7-6 and TRBJ1-3, with 7 bases identical to TRBD1. The CDR3 consists of 16 residues. Germline V gene sequence: CDR1 SGHVS, CDR2 FNYEAQ. With 5 bases clipped from V and 4 bases from J, the junction kept 11 bases outside the gene matches. DNA of the CDR3: TGTGCCAGCAGCCCGGGAGGGGGCCTTGTGGGAAACACCATATATTTT. Translated, it gives CASSPGGGLVGNTIYF.

The rearrangement uses TRBV27 and TRBJ2-6; the D is unclear. CDR1 and CDR2 (germline): MNHEY, SMNVEV (reference sequence). The length of the CDR3 is 14 residues. Trimming cost V 3 bases and J 2 bases, with 5 bases left between them. The CDR3 loop reads CASSFRTGANVLTF. CDR3 in DNA: TGTGCCAGCAGTTTCAGAACTGGGGCCAACGTCCTGACTTTC.

This CDR3 is CASSSPVMGVDNEQFF. As DNA, the CDR3 is TGTGCCAGCAGCTCCCCGGTTATGGGGGTTGACAATGAGCAGTTCTTC. The rearrangement joins TRBV6-6 to TRBJ2-1; D possibly uses TRBD1 or TRBD2 (5 bases each). This CDR3 comprises 16 residues. Trimming removed 6 bases from V and 5 bases from J, with 20 bases in between. Germline V gives CDR1 MNHNY, CDR2 SVGAGI (reference sequence).

This clone came up once. The chain carries TRBV28 and TRBJ2-7; weak D call: TRBD2 (6 bases). Germline CDR1 MDHEN, CDR2 SYDVKM. The CDR3 loop spans 16 amino acids. Trimming pared 4 bases from V and 3 bases from J, leaving 19 bases between. This CDR3 reads CASSSLFSGVFYEQYF. CDR3 sequence (DNA): TGTGCCAGCAGTTCCTTATTTTCGGGGGTCTTCTACGAGCAGTACTTC.

The rearrangement links TRBV2 to TRBJ1-1; 12 nucleotides match TRBD1. Germline loops: CDR1 SNHLY, CDR2 FYNNEI. V lost 4 bases to trimming and J lost 3 bases; unmatched junction nucleotides: 6. This CDR3 has 16 amino acids. The CDR3 nucleotides are TGTGCCAGCAGTGCCGGGACAGGGGGCTGGGACACTGAAGCTTTCTTT. Its protein is CASSAGTGGWDTEAFF.

This chain joins TRBV7-3 and TRBJ2-3; TRBD1 aligns across 8 bases. This CDR3 has 16 amino acids. J was trimmed by 2 bases and V by 5 bases; bases with no gene match: 9. Germline CDR1 reads SGHTA; CDR2 reads FQGTGA. The CDR3 region is CASSTGTGGNTDTQYF. CDR3 coding DNA: TGTGCCAGCAGCACCGGGACAGGTGGTAACACAGATACGCAGTATTTT.

The genes are TRBV7-9 and TRBJ2-7; D may be TRBD1 (5 bases). This CDR3 contains 12 residues. V gave up 5 bases and J gave up 6 bases, with 11 bases separating them. Germline-derived CDR1 and CDR2 are SEHNR and FQNEAQ (reference sequence). The CDR3 is CASSPGIGEQYF. The DNA for the CDR3 is TGTGCCAGCAGCCCAGGGATCGGCGAGCAGTACTTC. Looking up the rest from reference TRBV7-9 and TRBJ2-7 gives the full variable domain: DTGVSQNPRHKITKRGQNVTFRCDPISEHNRLYWYRQTLGQGPEFLTYFQNEAQLEKSRLLSDRFSAERPKGSFSTLEIQRTEQGDSAMYLCASSPGIGEQYFGPGTRLTVT.

The chain couples TRBV4-1 to TRBJ2-7; TRBD2 matches at 7 bases. J lost 3 bases, V lost 1 base, and 12 bases had no gene match. The CDR3 is 17 amino acids. CDR1 and CDR2 (germline): MGHRA, YSYEKL. CDR3 sequence (DNA): TGCGCCAGCAGCCAAGCCGCCTTGGTGCGGGAGTACTACGAGCAGTACTTC. Residues: CASSQAALVREYYEQYF.